The 17 T cell receptor beta chains below all came from one sample that was sequenced in a study of T cell responses to AZD1222 COVID-19 vaccine. The repertoire was sequenced with immunoSEQ multiplex PCR; TCRdb's copy has only in-frame clones and lacks some. The sample contains 80,000 to 95,000 clones, almost 80% of which appear only once. Here the sequenced sample was peripheral blood, taken on day 0 of AZD1222 vaccination. The origin of the receptors is an adult in good health.

This sequence joins TRBV5-1 and TRBJ2-5, with 12 bases matching TRBD1. CDR1 SGHRS and CDR2 YFSETQ come from the germline V gene. The trim removed 0 bases at V and 5 bases at J, leaving 5 bases unmatched. CDR3 length: 16 amino acids. In nucleotides, the CDR3 is TGCGCCAGCAGCTTGGGTCCAGGGACAGGGGGCGAGACCCAGTACTTC. Residues: CASSLGPGTGGETQYF.

The V and J genes are TRBV28 and TRBJ2-5; a weak D match, TRBD2 (6 bases). Germline-derived CDR1 and CDR2 are MDHEN and SYDVKM. The CDR3 sequence is 15 residues long. V gave up 5 bases and J gave up 5 bases, with 18 bases separating them. CDR3 sequence reads: CASSTPQSGGETQYF. The CDR3 nucleotides are TGTGCCAGCAGTACCCCCCAGTCAGGAGGGGAGACCCAGTACTTC.

This clone was observed once. The gene calls are TRBV28 and TRBJ1-5; the D is unclear. The ends were cut back, 7 bases at V and 6 bases at J, with 10 bases in the middle. The CDR3 length is 12 residues. CDR1 and CDR2 (germline): MDHEN, SYDVKM. CDR3 loop: CASNVMGQPQHF. In DNA form, the CDR3 reads TGTGCCAGCAACGTCATGGGTCAGCCCCAGCATTTT.

The chain carries TRBV9 and TRBJ2-1; TRBD1 agrees at 10 bases. Germline values: CDR1 SGDLS, CDR2 YYNGEE. The CDR3 is 15 residues long. V gave up 0 bases and J gave up 6 bases; unmatched junction bases: 3. CDR3 nucleotide sequence: TGTGCCAGCAGCGTAGCCGGGACAGGGGTCAATGAGCAGTTCTTC. Encoded protein: CASSVAGTGVNEQFF.

The chain links TRBV30 to TRBJ2-7; TRBD2 agrees at 11 bases. Looked up from germline, CDR1 is GTSNPN and CDR2 is SVGIG (reference sequence). The CDR3 spans 14 residues. J was trimmed by 4 bases and V by 0 bases; bases with no gene match: 2. The DNA of the CDR3 is TGTGCCTGGAGTGTAACTAGCGGGAGTTACGAGCAGTACTTC. Translating gives CAWSVTSGSYEQYF.

V is TRBV7-2 and J is TRBJ1-5; D remains unclear. CDR1 and CDR2 from the germline V gene are SGHTA and FQGNSA. V was shortened by 5 bases and J by 4 bases, with 12 bases between the two germline ends. CDR3 size: 14 residues. The CDR3 bases are TGTGCCAGCAGCCTGTACCGGGGAAATCAGCCCCAGCATTTT. It encodes CASSLYRGNQPQHF.

The gene calls are TRBV15 and TRBJ2-7; TRBD1 agrees at 7 bases. The germline CDR1 and CDR2 sequences are LNHNV and YYDKDF (reference sequence). The ends lost 5 bases at V and 2 bases at J; junction bases unmatched: 15. The CDR3 extends over 17 amino acids. The CDR3 loop reads CATSSFSRGQGAYEQYF. Here the CDR3 DNA reads TGTGCCACCAGCTCATTTTCAAGGGGTCAGGGGGCCTACGAGCAGTACTTC.

The CDR3 sequence is CATSGSTGAGNEQFF. DNA for the CDR3: TGTGCCACCAGTGGGAGTACAGGGGCCGGCAATGAGCAGTTCTTC. The rearrangement links TRBV24-1 to TRBJ2-1, with TRBD1 matching 7 bases. The CDR3 runs 15 residues. Germline V gene lookup returns CDR1 KGHDR and CDR2 SFDVKD. Losses at the gene ends were 5 bases for V and 6 bases for J; bases not matched to a gene: 9.

J is TRBJ1-2 and V is TRBV27; a possible D gene is TRBD1 (6 bases). V lost 6 bases, J lost 2 bases, and 10 bases lay in between. CDR3 length: 13 residues. CDR1 is MNHEY, CDR2 SMNVEV, per germline (reference sequence). CDR3 bases: TGTGCCAGCAGCCAAGACAGGAACTATGGCTACACCTTC. As protein: CASSQDRNYGYTF.

This chain joins TRBV28 and TRBJ1-6; TRBD1 agrees at 9 bases. From germline, CDR1 is MDHEN and CDR2 SYDVKM. CDR3 length: 12 amino acids. Trimming cost V 6 bases and J 18 bases; bases outside gene matches: 9. This chain's CDR3 is CASRGGTGHSHF. DNA of the CDR3: TGTGCCAGCAGGGGGGGGACAGGGCATTCCCACTTT.

The genes are TRBV7-6 and TRBJ2-5, with 10 nucleotides matching TRBD2. The germline CDR1 and CDR2 sequences are SGHVS and FNYEAQ. With 5 bases clipped from V and 4 bases from J, the junction kept 10 bases outside the gene matches. The CDR3 contains 16 residues. The CDR3 loop is CASSLPSGRAGETQYF. CDR3 sequence (DNA): TGTGCCAGCAGCCTTCCAAGCGGGAGGGCAGGAGAGACCCAGTACTTC. Full variable domain (outside the CDR3, taken from reference TRBV7-6 and TRBJ2-5): GAGVSQSPRYKVTKRGQDVALRCDPISGHVSLYWYRQALGQGPEFLTYFNYEAQQDKSGLPNDRFSAERPEGSISTLTIQRTEQRDSAMYRCASSLPSGRAGETQYFGPGTRLLVL.

V usage is TRBV19 and J usage is TRBJ1-2, with D hard to call. The V end was cut by 7 bases, the J end by 6 bases, with 12 bases between. Per germline, CDR1 LNHDA and CDR2 SQIVND (reference sequence). The CDR3 is 12 amino acids. Here the CDR3 DNA reads TGTGCCAGTATGTCAGGATCTGATGGCTACACCTTC. As protein: CASMSGSDGYTF.

This sequence joins TRBV5-8 and TRBJ2-2, with 9 bases lining up with TRBD2. Per germline, CDR1 SGHTS and CDR2 YDEGEE. Trimming removed 7 bases from V and 1 base from J; junction bases left unmatched: 8. The CDR3 runs 16 residues. Here the CDR3 reads CASQILAGVNTGELFF. DNA of the CDR3: TGTGCCAGCCAGATTTTAGCGGGAGTGAACACCGGGGAGCTGTTTTTT.

This sequence joins TRBV5-1 and TRBJ1-1; no definite D call. Germline CDR1 is SGHRS and CDR2 is YFSETQ. This CDR3 has 14 residues. With 2 bases removed from V and 0 bases from J, the gap between germline ends came to 8 bases. The CDR3 region is CASSFNLVNTEAFF. CDR3 bases: TGCGCCAGCAGCTTTAATCTGGTGAACACTGAAGCTTTCTTT.

The chain combines TRBV6-5 with TRBJ1-4; D is ambiguous. The length of the CDR3 is 13 residues. Trimming removed 6 bases at V and 6 bases at J, with 11 bases between. Per germline, CDR1 MNHEY and CDR2 SVGAGI. This CDR3 is CASRPDGYEKLFF. The CDR3 DNA reads TGTGCCAGCAGACCCGACGGCTATGAAAAACTGTTTTTT.

The genes are TRBV21-1 and TRBJ2-3; TRBD1 was called by the table and not checked on the DNA. TRBV21-1 constitutes a pseudogene. This CDR3 is built from 18 residues. The CDR3 DNA is TGTGCCAGCAGCAGTCCCGGGACAGGCCTGGGGGGCACAGATACGCAGTATTTT. Its translation: CASSSPGTGLGGTDTQYF.

This CDR3 reads CAWSGNRAEAFF. The CDR3 DNA sequence: TGTGCCTGGAGTGGAAATCGAGCTGAAGCTTTCTTT. This chain connects TRBV30 to TRBJ1-1; D is undetermined. V gave up 1 base and J gave up 6 bases, with 9 bases separating them. The CDR3 has 12 amino acids. Germline V gene data show CDR1 as GTSNPN and CDR2 as SVGIG (reference sequence).